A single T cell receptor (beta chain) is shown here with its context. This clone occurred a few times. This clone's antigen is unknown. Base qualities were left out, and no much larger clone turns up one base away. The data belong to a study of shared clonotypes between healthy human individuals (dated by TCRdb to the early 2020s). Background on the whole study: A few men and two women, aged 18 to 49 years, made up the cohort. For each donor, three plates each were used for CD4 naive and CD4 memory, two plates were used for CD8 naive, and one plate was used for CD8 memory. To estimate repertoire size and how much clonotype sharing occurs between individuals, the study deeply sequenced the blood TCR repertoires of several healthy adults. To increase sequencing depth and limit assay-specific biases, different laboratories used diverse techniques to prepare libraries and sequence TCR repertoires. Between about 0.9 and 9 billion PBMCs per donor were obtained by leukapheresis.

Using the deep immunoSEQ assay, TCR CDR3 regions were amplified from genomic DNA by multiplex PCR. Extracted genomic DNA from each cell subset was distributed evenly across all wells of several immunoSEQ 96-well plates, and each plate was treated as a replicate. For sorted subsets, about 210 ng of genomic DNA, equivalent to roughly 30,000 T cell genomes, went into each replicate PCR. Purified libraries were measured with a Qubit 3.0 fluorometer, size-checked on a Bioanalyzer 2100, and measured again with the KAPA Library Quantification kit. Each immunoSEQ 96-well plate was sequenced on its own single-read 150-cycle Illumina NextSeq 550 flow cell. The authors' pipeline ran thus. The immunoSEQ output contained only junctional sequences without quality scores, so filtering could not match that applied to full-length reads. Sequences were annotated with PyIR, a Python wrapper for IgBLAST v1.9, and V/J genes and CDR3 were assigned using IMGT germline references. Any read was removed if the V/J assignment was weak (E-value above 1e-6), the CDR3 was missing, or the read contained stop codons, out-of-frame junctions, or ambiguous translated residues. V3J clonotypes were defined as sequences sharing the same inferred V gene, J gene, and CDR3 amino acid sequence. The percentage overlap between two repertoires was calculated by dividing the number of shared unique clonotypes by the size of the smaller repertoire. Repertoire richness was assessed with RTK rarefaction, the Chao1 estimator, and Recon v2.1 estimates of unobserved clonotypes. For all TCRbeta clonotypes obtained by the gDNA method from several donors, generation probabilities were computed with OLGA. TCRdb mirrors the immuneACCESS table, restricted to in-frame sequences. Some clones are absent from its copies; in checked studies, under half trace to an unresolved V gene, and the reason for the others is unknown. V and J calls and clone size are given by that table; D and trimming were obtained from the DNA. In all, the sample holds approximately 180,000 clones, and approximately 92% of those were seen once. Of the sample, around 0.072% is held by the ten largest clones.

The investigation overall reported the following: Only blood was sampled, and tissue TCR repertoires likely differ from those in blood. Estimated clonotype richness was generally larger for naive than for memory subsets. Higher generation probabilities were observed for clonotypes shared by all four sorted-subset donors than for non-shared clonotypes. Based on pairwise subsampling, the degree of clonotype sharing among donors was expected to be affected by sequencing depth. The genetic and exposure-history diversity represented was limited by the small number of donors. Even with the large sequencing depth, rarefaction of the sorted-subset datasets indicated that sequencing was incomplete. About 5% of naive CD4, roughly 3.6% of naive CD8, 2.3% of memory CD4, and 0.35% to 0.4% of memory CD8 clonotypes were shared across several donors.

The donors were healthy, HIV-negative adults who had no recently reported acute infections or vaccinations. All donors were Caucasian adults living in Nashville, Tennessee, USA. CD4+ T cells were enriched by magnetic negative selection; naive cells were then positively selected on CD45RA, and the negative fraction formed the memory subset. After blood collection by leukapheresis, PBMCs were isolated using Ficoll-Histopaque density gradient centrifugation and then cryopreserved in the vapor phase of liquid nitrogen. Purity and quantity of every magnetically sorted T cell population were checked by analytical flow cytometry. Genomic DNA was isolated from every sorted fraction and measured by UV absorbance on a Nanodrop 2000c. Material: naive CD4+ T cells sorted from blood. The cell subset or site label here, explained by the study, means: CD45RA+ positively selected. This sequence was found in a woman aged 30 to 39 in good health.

The bases are TGTGCCAGCAGGTCCGGGACACCCACCTACGAGCAGTACTTC. Its translation is CASRSGTPTYEQYF. The rearrangement joined TRBV28 to TRBJ2-7; a tentative D call is TRBD1 (6 bases match). The CDR3 sequence holds 14 residues, the cysteine and phenylalanine included. The read is trimmed to its CDR3 DNA, 42 bases read in frame from base 1. Based on the germline V gene, the CDR1 and CDR2 sequences are MDHEN and SYDVKM. Trimming takes 6 bases from V and 2 bases from J, and the germline ends sit 14 bases apart.